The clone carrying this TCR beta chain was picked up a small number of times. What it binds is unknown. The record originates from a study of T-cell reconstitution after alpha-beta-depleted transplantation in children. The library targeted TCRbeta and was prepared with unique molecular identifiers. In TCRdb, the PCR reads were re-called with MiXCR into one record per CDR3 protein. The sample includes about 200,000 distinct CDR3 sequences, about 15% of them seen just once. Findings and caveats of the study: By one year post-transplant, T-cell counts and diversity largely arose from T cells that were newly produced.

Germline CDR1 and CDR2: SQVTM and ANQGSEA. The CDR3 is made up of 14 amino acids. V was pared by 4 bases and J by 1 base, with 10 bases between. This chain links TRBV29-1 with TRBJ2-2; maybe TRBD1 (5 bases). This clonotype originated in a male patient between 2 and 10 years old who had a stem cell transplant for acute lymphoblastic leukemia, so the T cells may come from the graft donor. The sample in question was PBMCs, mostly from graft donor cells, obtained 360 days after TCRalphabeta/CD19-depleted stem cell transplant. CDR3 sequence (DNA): TGCAGCGTTGCGGGCAGGGAGAACACCGGGGAGCTGTTTTTT. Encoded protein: CSVAGRENTGELFF.